Listed below are T cell receptor beta chains from one sample, sequenced in a study of Tregs in tolerant kidney transplant recipients. Libraries were prepared by immunoSEQ multiplex PCR; TCRdb keeps only in-frame clonotypes and omits some of them. The data show tens of thousands of clones, with 75% to 95% seen just once and approximately 1.4% held by the top ten. The specimen was CD4+ T cells from blood (PBMCs), collected 24 months after the transplant. The source of these receptors is a human patient who received a combined kidney and bone marrow transplant. Among the T cells, some may be from the graft donor. Both conserved end residues are part of each CDR3. The order of the fields is CDR3 protein, CDR3 DNA, V gene, clone size, D gene, J gene. A D gene is named only where the DNA matches it firmly. Part of the rows lack a size; the others show once, few, many or a class for expanded clones.

CAIRADSYNEQFF TGTGCCATCCGAGCGGATTCCTACAATGAGCAGTTCTTC TRBV28 - - TRBJ2-1
CASSYWRLSPNYEQYF TGTGCCAGCAGTTACTGGAGACTGTCCCCCAACTACGAGCAGTACTTC TRBV6-6 - - TRBJ2-7
CASSINRENEQFF TGTGCCAGTAGTATAAACAGGGAAAATGAGCAGTTCTTC TRBV19 few - TRBJ2-1
CASHRTRGSGTQYF TGTGCCAGCCACCGGACTAGGGGCTCAGGTACGCAGTATTTT TRBV2 - TRBD2 TRBJ2-3
CAWSAISGNTIYF TGTGCCTGGAGTGCAATCTCTGGAAACACCATATATTTT TRBV30 - - TRBJ1-3
CASSRTGSVLYEQYF TGTGCCAGCAGCCGAACGGGATCGGTACTCTACGAGCAGTACTTC TRBV4-2 - - TRBJ2-7
CASSLQGTEQYF TGCGCCAGCAGCCTCCAGGGGACCGAGCAGTACTTC TRBV5-1 - - TRBJ2-7
CAISLTDYNSPLHF TGTGCCATCTCACTGACAGACTATAATTCACCCCTCCACTTT TRBV10-3 - - TRBJ1-6
CASSFQRGIQETQYF TGTGCCAGCAGCTTCCAACGGGGGATACAAGAGACCCAGTACTTC TRBV7-2 - - TRBJ2-5
CASSQVLFETQYF TGCGCCAGCAGCCAAGTACTCTTTGAGACCCAGTACTTC TRBV4-1 - - TRBJ2-5
CASSPGGASFYEQYF TGTGCCAGTAGTCCAGGGGGCGCGAGTTTCTACGAGCAGTACTTC TRBV19 once TRBD1 TRBJ2-7
CASSDDPSGRTDTQYF TGTGCCAGCAGTGACGATCCTAGCGGGAGGACAGATACGCAGTATTTT TRBV6-4 - TRBD2 TRBJ2-3
CASSVAGVATGELFF TGTGCCAGCTCGGTAGCGGGAGTGGCTACCGGGGAGCTGTTTTTT TRBV18 - TRBD2 TRBJ2-2
CAISPLDRAGYYGYTF TGTGCCATCAGCCCACTCGACAGGGCAGGTTACTATGGCTACACCTTC TRBV10-3 - TRBD1 TRBJ1-2
CASSLIHGGNTIYF TGTGCCAGCAGTTTAATTCACGGTGGAAACACCATATATTTT TRBV28 - - TRBJ1-3
CASSLALHNEQFF TGTGCCAGCAGCTTAGCACTTCACAATGAGCAGTTCTTC TRBV7-8 - - TRBJ2-1
CASSLGDRGLEKLFF TGTGCCAGCAGCCTCGGGGACAGGGGGCTTGAAAAACTGTTTTTT TRBV7-2 - TRBD1 TRBJ1-4
CASSRTGSEGYTF TGTGCCAGCAGTCGGACAGGGTCGGAAGGCTACACCTTC TRBV6-5 - TRBD1 TRBJ1-2
CASSVGYQETQYF TGTGCCAGCAGTGTTGGCTACCAAGAGACCCAGTACTTC TRBV2 - - TRBJ2-5
CASTPDSAARGHSPLHF TGTGCCAGCACCCCAGACTCGGCGGCCAGGGGGCATTCACCCCTCCACTTT TRBV7-2 once TRBD1 TRBJ1-6
CASSLWITGAETQYF TGTGCCAGCAGTTTATGGATCACAGGGGCAGAGACCCAGTACTTC TRBV27 once TRBD1 TRBJ2-5
CASSEAARTGGNTIYF TGTGCCAGCAGTGAAGCCGCCAGGACAGGTGGAAACACCATATATTTT TRBV2 - TRBD1 TRBJ1-3
CASSPPLGRNTEAFF TGTGCCAGCTCACCACCGCTCGGGAGGAACACTGAAGCTTTCTTT TRBV18 - - TRBJ1-1
CASSQKRGNMNTEAFF TGCGCCAGCAGCCAAAAAAGGGGGAATATGAACACTGAAGCTTTCTTT TRBV4-1 - - TRBJ1-1